This T cell receptor (beta chain) came from a study of cytomegalovirus exposure and HLA in healthy donors. This clone was seen a handful of times. 13 Jbeta primers and 60 Vbeta primers were used for the PCR. Sequencing was performed with immunoSEQ multiplex PCR; in TCRdb, only in-frame clones are kept and a portion is missing. The data contain 90,000 to 150,000 clones, 65% to 90% of them singletons. CDR3 length equals 14 residues. V lost 2 bases and J lost 4, with 11 bases in between. Germline CDR1 is KGHSH and CDR2 is LQKENI. Sequencing input: PBMCs. This chain connects TRBV18 to TRBJ1-2; D is undetermined. This receptor was identified in a woman in her 40s in good health and CMV-seronegative. The CDR3 spells CASSPGGGLYGYTF. CDR3 nucleotides: TGTGCCAGCTCACCAGGTGGAGGACTCTATGGCTACACCTTC. Filled out from reference TRBV18 and TRBJ1-2, the complete variable domain reads NAGVMQNPRHLVRRRGQEARLRCSPMKGHSHVYWYRQLPEEGLKFMVYLQKENIIDESGMPKERFSAEFPKEGPSILRIQQVVRGDSAAYFCASSPGGGLYGYTFGSGTRLTVV.